This T cell receptor beta chain appears in the sequencing data of a study of CD8+ T cells in alopecia areata. About the research overall: Transfer of skin from approximately 6-13-month-old C3H/HeJ graft donors with spontaneous alopecia was made to roughly 6-10-week-old female C3H/HeJ mice. Regarding the study as a whole: Scalp specimens additionally yield sequences from normal skin's resident alphabeta T cells. Lesional scalp, notably in alopecia totalis/universalis, had clonality above that of normal scalp. The study found TCR sharing across patients less clear than in mice, possibly for HLA reasons.

Investigators isolated RNA and reverse transcribed it into cDNA to act as the sequencing template. Method: immunoSEQ multiplex PCR; TCRdb's copy keeps in-frame clones and lacks some. The sample was found to contain around 100,000 clones, and every one recurs. The table lists this clone with a few counts. Its antigen remains unidentified. Genes here carry mouse names. Read coverage stops 4 residues before the CDR3 terminus; the germline J gene supplies the remainder. The CDR3 has 14 residues. Germline V gene data show CDR1 as FNHDT and CDR2 as SITEND (reference sequence). Specimen: lesional skin. The rearrangement links TRBV19 to TRBJ2-1; maybe TRBD1 (7 bases). The sequence came from a C3H/HeJ mouse with alopecia areata. Strain MHC haplotype: H2-k. The part of the CDR3 DNA that was read is TGTGCCAGCAGTATGGAGGGGGCGCGAGCT. This translates into CASSMEGARA. The full-length CDR3 reads as CASSMEGARAEQFF.